This record covers a single T cell receptor beta chain. What antigen it recognizes has not been identified. Per-base quality was not reported, and no clone a single base away is much larger than it. Via the germline V gene (reference sequence), CDR1 is MNHNY and CDR2 SVGAGI. From its cysteine to its phenylalanine, the CDR3 spans 15 amino acids. CDR3 DNA only is kept here, 45 bases in frame from base 1. V is cut by 0 bases and J by 0 bases, and the space between the germline ends is 9 bases. Receptor libraries were prepared by the immunoSEQ multiplex PCR assay. High-throughput TCR-beta CDR3 sequencing of genomic DNA from most patients was performed by Adaptive Biotechnologies. In the original analysis: Adaptive's ImmunoSEQ software was the source of the TCR sequencing data for 18 patients, while a few other patients were processed with MiXCR and VDJtools. CDR3 nucleotide sequences shared between donor and recipient were removed because their origin could not be assigned. To be classed as alloreactive, a clone needed at least 2-fold expansion over unstimulated cells and a minimum CFSE-low frequency of 0.002% (template counts) or 0.001% (read counts). Clones were considered mappable if detected in sequenced pre-transplant spleen, lymph node, or MLR CFSE-low populations of the donor or recipient. The cumulative frequency of alloreactive clones was calculated as a percentage of all sequences, weighted by copy number. Held by TCRdb, this immuneACCESS table contains in-frame sequences only and omits some clones. Under half of the omission traces to an unresolved V gene where checked; the cause of the rest is unknown. V, J and clone size are taken as reported in that table, and D and trimming were inferred from the DNA itself. In all, the sample holds more than 1,100 clones, and more than 75% of those were seen once. The top ten constitute less than 9.5% of the sample.

Blood samples were collected up to 4 times in the first month after transplant and then at least monthly when available. The sample belongs to a study of graft-versus-host responses after intestinal transplantation (dated by TCRdb to the early 2020s). With respect to the entire study: Multivisceral, liver-intestinal, or isolated intestinal transplants were received by the recipients. Rather than being sequenced by the commercial service, samples from a few later patients were sequenced in-house on an Illumina MiSeq and processed with MiXCR. Every recipient was given anti-thymocyte globulin induction, followed by approximately 3 years of maintenance tacrolimus and steroids. A peak of at least 4% donor T cells among recipient peripheral blood mononuclear cells was the definition used for donor T cell macrochimerism. Of the approximately 24 intestinal transplant recipients enrolled in the cohort, one of whom was a retransplant, a few patients without pretransplant specimens were excluded. To identify alloreactive clones, pre-transplant mixed lymphocyte reaction products were sequenced and then compared with unstimulated pre-transplant donor and recipient T cells. Graft-versus-host and host-versus-graft alloreactive T cell clones were tracked in the graft, circulation and bone marrow after intestinal transplantation using bulk TCR-beta CDR3 sequencing.

Overall results and qualifications from the work: The conclusions were limited by the relatively low number and heterogeneity of the intestinal transplant patients. High GvH to HvG T cell clonal ratios were observed in the allografts of patients with donor T cell macrochimerism. GvH clones were detected in recipient bone marrow, and some appeared earlier in ileal mucosa or blood, consistent with an intestinal mucosal origin. Early after transplant, peak levels of circulating GvH clones were associated with declines in HvG clones.

Sequenced material: PBMCs, taken around 33 days after intestinal transplant. The chain is encoded by TRBV6-6 joined to TRBJ2-7; D gene: possibly TRBD2, on 5 matching bases. The clonotype comes from a human patient who received an intestinal transplant, so some T cells may come from the graft donor. This receptor carries the CDR3 CASSYSSGSSYEQYF. The sequenced DNA is TGTGCCAGCAGTTACTCCAGCGGTAGCTCCTACGAGCAGTACTTC.